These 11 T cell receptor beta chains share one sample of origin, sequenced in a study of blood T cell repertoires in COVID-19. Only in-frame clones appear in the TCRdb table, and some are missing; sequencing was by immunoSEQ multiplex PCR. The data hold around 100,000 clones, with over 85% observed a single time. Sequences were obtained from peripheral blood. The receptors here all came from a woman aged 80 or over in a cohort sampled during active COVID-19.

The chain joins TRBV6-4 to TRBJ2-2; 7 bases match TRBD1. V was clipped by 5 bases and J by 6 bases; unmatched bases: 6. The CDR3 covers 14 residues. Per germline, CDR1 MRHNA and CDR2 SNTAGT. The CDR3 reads CASSLDRSAGELFF. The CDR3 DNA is TGTGCCAGCAGTCTGGACAGGTCGGCCGGGGAGCTGTTTTTT.

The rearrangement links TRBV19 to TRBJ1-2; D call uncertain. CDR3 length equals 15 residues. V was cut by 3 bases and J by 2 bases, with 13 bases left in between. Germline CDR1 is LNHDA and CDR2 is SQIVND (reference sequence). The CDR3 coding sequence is TGTGCCAGTAGTATCGCAGAACACCAAAACTATGGCTACACCTTC. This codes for CASSIAEHQNYGYTF. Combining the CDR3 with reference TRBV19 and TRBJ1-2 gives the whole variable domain DGGITQSPKYLFRKEGQNVTLSCEQNLNHDAMYWYRQDPGQGLRLIYYSQIVNDFQKGDIAEGYSVSREKKESFPLTVTSAQKNPTAFYLCASSIAEHQNYGYTFGSGTRLTVV.

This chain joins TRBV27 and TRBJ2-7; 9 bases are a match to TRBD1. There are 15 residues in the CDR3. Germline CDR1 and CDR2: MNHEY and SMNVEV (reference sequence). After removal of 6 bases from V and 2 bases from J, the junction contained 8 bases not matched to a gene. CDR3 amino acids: CASSAGTGFAYEQYF. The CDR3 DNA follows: TGTGCCAGCAGCGCCGGGACAGGGTTTGCCTACGAGCAGTACTTC.

CDR3 nucleotide sequence: TGTGCCAGCAGCGTAGTAGTCCAGGCTGAACTCTATGGCTACACCTTC. It specifies CASSVVVQAELYGYTF. The genes are TRBV9 and TRBJ1-2; D not certain. The CDR3 runs to 16 residues. V was shortened by 0 bases and J by 4 bases, with 16 bases between the two germline ends. CDR1 is SGDLS, CDR2 YYNGEE, per germline.

CDR3 sequence: CASTSGGLTSYEQYF. CDR3 DNA: TGTGCCAGCACTTCAGGGGGCCTGACCTCCTACGAGCAGTACTTC. The V call is TRBV7-9, the J call TRBJ2-7; 8 bases are a match to TRBD1. The CDR3 is 15 residues long. Germline V gene sequence: CDR1 SEHNR, CDR2 FQNEAQ (reference sequence). The J segment lost 0 bases and the V segment lost 7 bases, leaving 8 bases of the junction unmatched.

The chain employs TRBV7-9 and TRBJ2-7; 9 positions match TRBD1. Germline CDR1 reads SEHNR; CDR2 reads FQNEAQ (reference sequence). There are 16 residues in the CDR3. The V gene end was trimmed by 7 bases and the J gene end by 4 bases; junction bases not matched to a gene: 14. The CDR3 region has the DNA TGTGCCAGCACCTCGGCCGGCCGGACAGGGGTTTACGAGCAGTACTTC. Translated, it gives CASTSAGRTGVYEQYF.

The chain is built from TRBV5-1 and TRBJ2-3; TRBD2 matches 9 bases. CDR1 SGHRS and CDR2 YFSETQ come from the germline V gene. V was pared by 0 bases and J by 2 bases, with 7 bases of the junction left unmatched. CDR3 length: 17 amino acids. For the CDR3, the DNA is TGCGCCAGCAGCTTGGTGGTGGCGGGGGGGCCCACAGATACGCAGTATTTT. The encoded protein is CASSLVVAGGPTDTQYF.

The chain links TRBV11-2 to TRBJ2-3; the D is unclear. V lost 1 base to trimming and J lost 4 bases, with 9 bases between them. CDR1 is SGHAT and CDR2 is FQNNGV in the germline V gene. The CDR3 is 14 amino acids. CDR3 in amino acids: CASSLASLPDTQYF. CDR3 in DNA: TGTGCCAGCAGCTTAGCGTCGCTACCAGATACGCAGTATTTT. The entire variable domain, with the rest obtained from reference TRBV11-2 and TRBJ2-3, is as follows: EAGVAQSPRYKIIEKRQSVAFWCNPISGHATLYWYQQILGQGPKLLIQFQNNGVVDDSQLPKDRFSAERLKGVDSTLKIQPAKLEDSAVYLCASSLASLPDTQYFGPGTRLTVL.

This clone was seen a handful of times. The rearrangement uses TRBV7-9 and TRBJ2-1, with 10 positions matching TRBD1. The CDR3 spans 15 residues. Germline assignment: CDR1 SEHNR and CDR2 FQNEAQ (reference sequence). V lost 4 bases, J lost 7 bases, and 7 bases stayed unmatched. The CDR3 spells CASSSGQGMINEQFF. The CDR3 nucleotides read TGTGCCAGCAGCTCGGGACAGGGGATGATAAATGAGCAGTTCTTC.

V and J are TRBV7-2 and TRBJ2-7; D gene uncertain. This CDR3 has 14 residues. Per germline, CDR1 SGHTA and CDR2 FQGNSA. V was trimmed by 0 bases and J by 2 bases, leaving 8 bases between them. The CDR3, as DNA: TGTGCCAGCAGCTTAGCGCGCCTAGCCTACGAGCAGTACTTC. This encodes CASSLARLAYEQYF.

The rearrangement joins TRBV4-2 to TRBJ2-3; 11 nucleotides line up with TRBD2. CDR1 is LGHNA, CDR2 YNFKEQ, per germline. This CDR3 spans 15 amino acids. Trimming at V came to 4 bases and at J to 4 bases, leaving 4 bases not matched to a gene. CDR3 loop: CASSPLAGGPDTQYF. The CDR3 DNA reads TGTGCCAGCAGCCCTTTAGCGGGAGGGCCAGATACGCAGTATTTT.